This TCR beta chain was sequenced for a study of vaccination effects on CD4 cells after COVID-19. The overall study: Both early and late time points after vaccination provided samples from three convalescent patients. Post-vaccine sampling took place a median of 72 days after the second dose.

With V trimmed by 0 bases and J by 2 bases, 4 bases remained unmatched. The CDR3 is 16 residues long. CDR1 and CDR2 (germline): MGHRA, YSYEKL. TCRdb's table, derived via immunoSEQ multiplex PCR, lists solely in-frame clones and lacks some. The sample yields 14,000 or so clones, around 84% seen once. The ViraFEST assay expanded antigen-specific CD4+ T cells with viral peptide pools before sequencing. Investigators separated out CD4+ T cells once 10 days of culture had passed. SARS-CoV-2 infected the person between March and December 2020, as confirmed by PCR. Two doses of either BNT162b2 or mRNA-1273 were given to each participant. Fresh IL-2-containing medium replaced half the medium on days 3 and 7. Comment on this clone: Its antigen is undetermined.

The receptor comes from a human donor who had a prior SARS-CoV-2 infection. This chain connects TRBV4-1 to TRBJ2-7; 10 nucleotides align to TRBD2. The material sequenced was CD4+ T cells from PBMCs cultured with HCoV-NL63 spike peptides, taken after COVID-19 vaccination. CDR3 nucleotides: TGCGCCAGCAGCCAAGAGACTAGCGGGCTGACCTACGAGCAGTACTTC. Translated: CASSQETSGLTYEQYF.